The 5 T cell receptor beta chains below all came from one sample that was sequenced in a study of a mutant IDH1 vaccine in newly diagnosed glioma. The method was immunoSEQ multiplex PCR; TCRdb's version includes in-frame clones alone and lacks a portion of them. This sample carries some 30,000 clones, 88% of them seen once, and the ten largest clones take over 2.5%. The time point: week 23, last vaccination. Every vaccine dose comprised 300 ug of mutant IDH1 20-mer peptide plus topical imiquimod. No antigen has been identified for these receptors. This specimen was PBMCs, taken from a glioma patient whose treatment included an IDH1 peptide vaccine. The receptors stem from a man aged 35-49 years with glioma.

The V and J genes are TRBV5-1 and TRBJ2-3; D gene uncertain. Trimming left V 4 bases short and J 5 bases short, with 20 bases between. CDR1 is SGHRS, CDR2 YFSETQ, per germline. CDR3 size: 16 residues. The CDR3 spells CASSMSRQAVLDTQYF. The CDR3, as DNA: TGCGCCAGCAGCATGAGTAGGCAGGCCGTTTTAGATACGCAGTATTTT.

The chain recombines TRBV5-1 with TRBJ2-7; 13 bases line up with TRBD2. Germline V gene data show CDR1 as SGHRS and CDR2 as YFSETQ. J lost 2 bases, V lost 0 bases, and 8 bases had no gene match. CDR3 length: 18 residues. The CDR3 loop reads CASSLAQFGLAGAYEQYF. The CDR3 DNA follows: TGCGCCAGCAGCTTGGCGCAATTTGGACTAGCGGGAGCCTACGAGCAGTACTTC.

This rearrangement joins TRBV15 to TRBJ2-7, with 13 bases fitting TRBD2. The CDR3 contains 15 residues. Germline CDR1 reads LNHNV; CDR2 reads YYDKDF (reference sequence). J was trimmed by 5 bases and V by 0 bases; bases with no gene match: 1. The DNA for the CDR3 is TGTGCCACCAGCAGAGAAGGACTAGCGGGAGACGAGCAGTACTTC. Its protein product is CATSREGLAGDEQYF. Variable domain in full (rest from reference TRBV15 and TRBJ2-7): DAMVIQNPRYQVTQFGKPVTLSCSQTLNHNVMYWYQQKSSQAPKLLFHYYDKDFNNEADTPDNFQSRRPNTSFCFLDIRSPGLGDTAMYLCATSREGLAGDEQYFGPGTRLTVT.

The rearrangement uses TRBV15 and TRBJ1-1; weak D call: TRBD1 (6 bases). V was trimmed by 5 bases and J by 1 base, leaving 11 bases between them. Germline CDR1 is LNHNV and CDR2 is YYDKDF (reference sequence). CDR3 length equals 14 residues. CDR3 in amino acids: CATSYRQANTEAFF. CDR3 coding DNA: TGTGCCACCAGCTACCGACAGGCGAACACTGAAGCTTTCTTT.

The rearrangement uses TRBV11-2 and TRBJ1-4, with D maybe TRBD1 (5 bases). CDR1 and CDR2 from the germline V gene are SGHAT and FQNNGV. V lost 3 bases and J lost 7, with 15 bases in between. CDR3 length: 15 residues. DNA for the CDR3: TGTGCCAGCAGCTTCTCGGCAGGGAATTCTGAAAAACTGTTTTTT. Translation: CASSFSAGNSEKLFF.